This T cell receptor beta chain came from a study of OX40 agonist ivuxolimab in advanced cancers. At the level of the study: Patients with prior anti-PD-1, anti-PD-L1 or anti-CTLA-4 therapy were eligible; roughly 41% had some.

A few counts support this clone. What it recognizes is unknown. Study conclusions and caveats: Dosing at 0.1 to 3.0 mg/kg was accompanied by clonal expansion of CD4+ and CD8+ blood T cells by week 6. The mean number of expanded clones was higher in CD8+ T cells than in CD4+.

Generated by immunoSEQ multiplex PCR, the TCRdb table keeps only in-frame clones and is missing some. The sample lists 70,000 to 95,000 clones; 84% were seen once. This specimen was CD4+ or CD8+ T cells sorted from blood, taken in a trial of the OX40 agonist ivuxolimab. The clonotype originates from an adult with an advanced solid tumor such as melanoma, head and neck, liver or kidney cancer.

The CDR3 loop is CASSGGGGNQPQHF. CDR3 nucleotide sequence: TGTGCCAGCAGTGGAGGAGGAGGCAATCAGCCCCAGCATTTT. The genes are TRBV6-1 and TRBJ1-5; D call uncertain. Germline CDR1 MNHNS, CDR2 SASEGT. There are 14 residues in the CDR3. The ends were cut back, 4 bases at V and 2 bases at J, with 9 bases in the middle.